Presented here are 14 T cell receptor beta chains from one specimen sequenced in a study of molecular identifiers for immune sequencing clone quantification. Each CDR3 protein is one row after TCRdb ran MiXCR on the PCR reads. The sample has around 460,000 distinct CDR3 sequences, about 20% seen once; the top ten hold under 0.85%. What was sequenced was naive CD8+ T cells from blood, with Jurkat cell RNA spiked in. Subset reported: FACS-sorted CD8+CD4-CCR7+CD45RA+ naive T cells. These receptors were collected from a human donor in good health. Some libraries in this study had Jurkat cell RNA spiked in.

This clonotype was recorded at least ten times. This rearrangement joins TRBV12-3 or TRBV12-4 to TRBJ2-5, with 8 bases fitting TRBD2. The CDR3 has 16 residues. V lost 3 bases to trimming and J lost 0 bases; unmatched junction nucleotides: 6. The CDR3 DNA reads TGTGCCAGCAGTTTTGCGGCGGGGGGTTACCAAGAGACCCAGTACTTC. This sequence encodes CASSFAAGGYQETQYF.

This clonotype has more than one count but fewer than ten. The CDR3, as DNA: TGTGCCAGCAGCCAAGGAGTAGGGGAAGAGACCCAGTACTTC. This codes for CASSQGVGEETQYF. The chain carries TRBV3-1 and TRBJ2-5; a weak D match, TRBD1 (5 bases). The CDR3 loop spans 14 amino acids. The V gene lost 1 base and the J gene lost 3 bases, with 9 bases spanning the gap. Germline CDR1 is LGHDT and CDR2 is YNNKEL (reference sequence).

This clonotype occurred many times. CDR3 loop: CASSPWTGQYLMNTEAFF. CDR3 DNA: TGTGCCAGCAGCCCCTGGACAGGGCAATACTTAATGAACACTGAAGCTTTCTTT. The J gene is TRBJ1-1, the V gene TRBV7-9, with TRBD1 matching over 8 bases. Germline V gene data show CDR1 as SEHNR and CDR2 as FQNEAQ (reference sequence). Trimming at V came to 5 bases and at J to 0 bases, leaving 14 bases not matched to a gene. The CDR3 spans 18 residues.

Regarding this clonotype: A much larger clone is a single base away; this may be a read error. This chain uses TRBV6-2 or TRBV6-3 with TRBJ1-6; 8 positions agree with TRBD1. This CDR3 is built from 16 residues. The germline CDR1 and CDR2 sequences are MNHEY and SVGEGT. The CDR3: CASSITGTGYNSPLRF. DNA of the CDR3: TGTGCCAGCAGTATTACCGGGACAGGATATAATTCACCCCTCCGCTTT.

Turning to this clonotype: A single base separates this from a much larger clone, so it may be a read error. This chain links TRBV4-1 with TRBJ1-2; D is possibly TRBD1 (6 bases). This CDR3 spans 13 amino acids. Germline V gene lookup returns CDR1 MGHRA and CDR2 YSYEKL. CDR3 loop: CANSQDSYYGYTF. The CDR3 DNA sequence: TGCGCCAACAGCCAGGACAGCTACTATGGCTACACCTTC.

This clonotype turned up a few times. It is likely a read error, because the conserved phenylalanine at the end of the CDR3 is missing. CDR3 sequence: CASSMGQGYEQYL. The CDR3 bases are TGCGCCAGCAGCATGGGACAGGGCTACGAGCAGTACCTC. The gene calls are TRBV5-1 and TRBJ2-7; 9 nucleotides match TRBD1. The CDR3 covers 13 residues. CDR1 is SGHRS and CDR2 is YFSETQ in the germline V gene. The V gene end was trimmed by 4 bases and the J gene end by 3 bases; junction bases not matched to a gene: 2.

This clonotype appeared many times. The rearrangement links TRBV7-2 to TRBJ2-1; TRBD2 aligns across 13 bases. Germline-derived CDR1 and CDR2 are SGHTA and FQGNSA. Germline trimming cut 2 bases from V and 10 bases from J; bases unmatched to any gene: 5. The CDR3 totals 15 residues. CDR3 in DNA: TGTGCCAGCAGCTTACCCGGACTAGCGGGGGAGGAGCAGTTCTTC. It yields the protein CASSLPGLAGEEQFF.

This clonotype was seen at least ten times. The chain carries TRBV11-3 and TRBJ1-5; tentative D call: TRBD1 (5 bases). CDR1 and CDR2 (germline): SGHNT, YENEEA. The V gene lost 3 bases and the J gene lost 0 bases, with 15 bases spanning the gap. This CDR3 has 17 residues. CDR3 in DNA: TGTGCCAGCAGCTTCGCCGGGACGGCGAATAGCAATCAGCCCCAGCATTTT. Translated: CASSFAGTANSNQPQHF. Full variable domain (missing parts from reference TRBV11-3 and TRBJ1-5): EAGVVQSPRYKIIEKKQPVAFWCNPISGHNTLYWYLQNLGQGPELLIRYENEEAVDDSQLPKDRFSAERLKGVDSTLKIQPAELGDSAVYLCASSFAGTANSNQPQHFGDGTRLSIL.

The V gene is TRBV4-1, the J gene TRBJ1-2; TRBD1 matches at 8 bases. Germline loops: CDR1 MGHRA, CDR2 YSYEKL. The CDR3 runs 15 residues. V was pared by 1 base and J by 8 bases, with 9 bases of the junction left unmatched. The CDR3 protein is CASSQGVQGARGYTF. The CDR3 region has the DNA TGCGCCAGCAGCCAAGGGGTCCAGGGGGCACGGGGCTACACCTTC.

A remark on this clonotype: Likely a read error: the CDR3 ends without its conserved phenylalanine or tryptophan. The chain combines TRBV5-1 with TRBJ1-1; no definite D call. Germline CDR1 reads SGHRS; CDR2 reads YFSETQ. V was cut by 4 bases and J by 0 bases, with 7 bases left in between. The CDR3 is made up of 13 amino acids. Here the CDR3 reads CASSPEMNTEAFL. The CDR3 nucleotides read TGCGCCAGCAGCCCAGAGATGAACACTGAAGCTTTCCTT.

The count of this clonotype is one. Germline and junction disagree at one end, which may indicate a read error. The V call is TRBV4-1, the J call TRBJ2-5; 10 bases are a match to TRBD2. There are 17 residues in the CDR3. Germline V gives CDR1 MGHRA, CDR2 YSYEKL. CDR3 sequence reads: CASSQDPPAGGLETQHF. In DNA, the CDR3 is TGCGCCAGCAGCCAAGATCCCCCAGCGGGGGGGCTGGAGACCCAGCACTTC.

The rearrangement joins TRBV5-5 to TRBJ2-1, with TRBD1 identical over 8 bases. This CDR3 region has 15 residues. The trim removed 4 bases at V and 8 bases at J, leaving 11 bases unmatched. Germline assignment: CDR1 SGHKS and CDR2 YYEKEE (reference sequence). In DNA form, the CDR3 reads TGTGCCAGCAGCCCCTACCGACAGGGGAACGATGAGCAGTTCTTC. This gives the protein CASSPYRQGNDEQFF.

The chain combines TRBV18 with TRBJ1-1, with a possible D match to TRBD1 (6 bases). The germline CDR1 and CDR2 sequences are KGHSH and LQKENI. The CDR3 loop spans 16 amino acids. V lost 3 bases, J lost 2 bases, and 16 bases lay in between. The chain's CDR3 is CASSPDLGAGNTEAFF. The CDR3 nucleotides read TGTGCCAGCTCACCCGATTTGGGGGCCGGTAACACTGAAGCTTTCTTT.

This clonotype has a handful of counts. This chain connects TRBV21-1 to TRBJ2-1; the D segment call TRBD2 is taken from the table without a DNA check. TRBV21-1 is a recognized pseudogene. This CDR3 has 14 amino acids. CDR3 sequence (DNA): TGTGCCAGCACCCCGAGCGGGTTGTACAATGAGCAGTTCTTC. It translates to CASTPSGLYNEQFF.